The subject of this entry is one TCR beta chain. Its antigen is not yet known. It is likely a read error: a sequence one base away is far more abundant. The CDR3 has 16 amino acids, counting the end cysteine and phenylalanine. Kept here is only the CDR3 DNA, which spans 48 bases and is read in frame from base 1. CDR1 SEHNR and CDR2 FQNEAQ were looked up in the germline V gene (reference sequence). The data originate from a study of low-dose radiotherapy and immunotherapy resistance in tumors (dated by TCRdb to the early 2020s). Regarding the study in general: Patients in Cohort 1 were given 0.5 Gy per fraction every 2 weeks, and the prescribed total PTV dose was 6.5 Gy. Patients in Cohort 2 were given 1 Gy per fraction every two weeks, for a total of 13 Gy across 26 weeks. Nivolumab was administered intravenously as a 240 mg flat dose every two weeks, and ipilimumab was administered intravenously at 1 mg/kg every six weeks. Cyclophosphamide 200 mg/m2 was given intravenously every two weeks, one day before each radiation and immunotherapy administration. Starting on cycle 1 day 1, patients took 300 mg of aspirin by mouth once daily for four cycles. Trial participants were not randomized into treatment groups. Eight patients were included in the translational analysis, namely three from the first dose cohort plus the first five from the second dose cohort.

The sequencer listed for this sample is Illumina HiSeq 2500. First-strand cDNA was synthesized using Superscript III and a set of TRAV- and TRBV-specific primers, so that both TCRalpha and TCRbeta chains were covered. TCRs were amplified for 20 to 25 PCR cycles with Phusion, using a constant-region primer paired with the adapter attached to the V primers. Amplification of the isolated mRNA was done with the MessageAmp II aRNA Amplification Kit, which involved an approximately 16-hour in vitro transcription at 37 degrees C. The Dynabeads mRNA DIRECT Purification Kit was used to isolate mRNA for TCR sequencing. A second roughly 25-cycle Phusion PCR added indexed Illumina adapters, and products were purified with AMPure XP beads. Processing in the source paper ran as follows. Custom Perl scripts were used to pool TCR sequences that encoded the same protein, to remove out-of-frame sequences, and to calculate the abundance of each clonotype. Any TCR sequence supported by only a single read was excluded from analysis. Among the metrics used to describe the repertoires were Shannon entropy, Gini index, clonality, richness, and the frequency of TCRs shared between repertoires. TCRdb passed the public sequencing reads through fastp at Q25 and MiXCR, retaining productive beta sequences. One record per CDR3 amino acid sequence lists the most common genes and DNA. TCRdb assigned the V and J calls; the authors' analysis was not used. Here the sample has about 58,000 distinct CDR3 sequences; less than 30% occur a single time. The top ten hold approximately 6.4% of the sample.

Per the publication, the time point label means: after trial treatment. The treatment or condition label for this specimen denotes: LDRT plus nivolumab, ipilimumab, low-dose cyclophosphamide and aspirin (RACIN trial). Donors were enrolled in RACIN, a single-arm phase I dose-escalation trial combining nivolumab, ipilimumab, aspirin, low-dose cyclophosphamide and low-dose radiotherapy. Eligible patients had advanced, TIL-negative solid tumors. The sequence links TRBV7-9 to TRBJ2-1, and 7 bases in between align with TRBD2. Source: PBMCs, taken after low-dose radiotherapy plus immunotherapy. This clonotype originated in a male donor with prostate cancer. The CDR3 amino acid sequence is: CVSSLVSRSQGGEQFF. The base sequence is TGTGTCAGCAGCTTAGTTTCCAGAAGCCAGGGAGGGGAGCAGTTCTTC.